The rows below give T cell receptor beta chains drawn from one sample of a study of beta chain features in type 1 diabetes. Sequenced by immunoSEQ multiplex PCR; TCRdb stores in-frame clones only, minus some. Among roughly 450,000 clones listed, roughly an eighth were seen once. The source material was naive CD4+ T cells from blood. Every receptor here comes from a woman between 18 and 29 years old in good health. Both conserved end residues are part of each CDR3. D genes are given only for firm matches. Clone size is stated in some rows and not others, as once, few, many or a class when expanded.

V	D	J	size	CDR3	DNA
TRBV2	.	TRBJ2-1	few	CASNADSYNEQFF	TGTGCCAGCAACGCTGATTCCTACAATGAGCAGTTCTTC
TRBV4-1	.	TRBJ2-2	.	CASSHPGRTGELFF	TGCGCCAGCAGCCATCCTGGGAGGACCGGGGAGCTGTTTTTT
TRBV30	TRBD2	TRBJ2-7	.	CAWSRLAGVPPYEQYF	TGTGCCTGGAGCCGACTAGCGGGAGTTCCGCCCTACGAGCAGTACTTC
TRBV19	.	TRBJ2-5	few	CASSRRTLQETQYF	TGTGCCAGTAGTCGACGGACACTGCAAGAGACCCAGTACTTC
TRBV15	.	TRBJ2-7	few	CATSSVTGRSYEQYF	TGTGCCACCAGCAGTGTCACAGGCCGCTCCTACGAGCAGTACTTC
TRBV7-2	TRBD2	TRBJ2-1	.	CASSLARLAGGNEQFF	TGTGCCAGCAGCTTAGCGCGGCTAGCGGGAGGCAATGAGCAGTTCTTC
TRBV11-2	.	TRBJ2-3	few	CASSRLGRGVRYF	TGTGCCAGCAGCCGCCTCGGGCGCGGGGTTAGGTATTTT
TRBV6-6	.	TRBJ2-1	few	CATLRKGRGEQFF	TGTGCCACCCTACGGAAAGGGAGGGGGGAGCAGTTCTTC
TRBV7-2	.	TRBJ2-3	.	CASSFWQDTQYF	TGTGCCAGCAGCTTCTGGCAAGATACGCAGTATTTT
TRBV5-6	.	TRBJ2-2	.	CASSWSQGWYTGELFF	TGTGCCAGCAGCTGGAGTCAGGGGTGGTACACCGGGGAGCTGTTTTTT
TRBV7-2	.	TRBJ2-5	few	CASSSEAVRSEYF	TGTGCCAGCAGCTCGGAAGCGGTCCGCTCGGAGTACTTC
TRBV7-9	TRBD1	TRBJ1-6	few	CASSPRTGQGLSSPLHF	TGTGCCAGCAGCCCAAGGACAGGCCAAGGATTAAGTTCACCCCTCCACTTT
TRBV9	.	TRBJ2-2	.	CASSVGSWDTGELFF	TGTGCCAGCAGCGTAGGCTCTTGGGACACCGGGGAGCTGTTTTTT
TRBV7-2	TRBD2	TRBJ2-7	.	CASSFIPATSGRKYVEQYF	TGTGCCAGCAGCTTTATTCCGGCGACTAGCGGGAGAAAGTACGTGGAGCAGTACTTC
TRBV25-1	TRBD1	TRBJ2-5	.	CASSPSRGRETQYF	TGTGCCAGCAGTCCATCTAGGGGGCGCGAGACCCAGTACTTC
TRBV2	.	TRBJ1-5	few	CASTSDLNQPQHF	TGTGCCAGCACAAGCGACCTGAATCAGCCCCAGCATTTT
TRBV30	.	TRBJ1-5	.	CAWSRGENQPQHF	TGTGCCTGGAGCCGGGGAGAAAATCAGCCCCAGCATTTT
TRBV7-9	TRBD2	TRBJ2-1	.	CASSFLAGYNEQFF	TGTGCCAGCAGCTTCTTAGCGGGGTACAATGAGCAGTTCTTC
TRBV19	TRBD1	TRBJ1-4	few	CASSFVTGMNEKLFF	TGTGCCAGTAGTTTTGTGACAGGGATGAATGAAAAACTGTTTTTT